The rows below give T cell receptor beta chains drawn from one sample of a study of blood T cell repertoires in COVID-19. The method was immunoSEQ multiplex PCR; TCRdb's version includes in-frame clones alone and lacks a portion of them. The repertoire holds more than 75,000 clones, with 86% as singletons. Sequenced material: peripheral blood. The receptors derive from a man at least 80 years old with active or convalescent COVID-19. CDR3s leave out the opening cysteine and the closing phenylalanine or tryptophan.

V gene	J gene	CDR3 protein
TRBV7-9	TRBJ2-7	ASSHNRGFPEQY
TRBV3-1/TRBV3-2	TRBJ2-1	ASSSSGTYNEQF
TRBV14	TRBJ2-1	ASSQVGLAGGPSSYNEQF
TRBV10-3	TRBJ2-5	AIMVRDGETQY
TRBV6-5	TRBJ1-4	ASSYNGQATEKLF
TRBV6-2/TRBV6-3	TRBJ1-5	ASSPPRRGRSNQPQH
TRBV11-2	TRBJ1-6	ASSLRDKGSPLH
TRBV3-1/TRBV3-2	TRBJ2-1	ASSQDRSSNKNYNGGEQF
TRBV2	TRBJ1-6	ASIGQGALNSPLH
TRBV18	TRBJ2-2	ASSTTSGRSRSGELF
TRBV6-5	TRBJ1-1	ASSYWTGGASTEAF